This entry concerns a single T cell receptor beta chain. Its antigen is not known. This record comes from a study of CD8 T cells in Susac syndrome. Study-level results: Clonal expansion was not observed in the Susac syndrome CD4+ T cell repertoires.

RNA totalling roughly 0.45 to 1 ug underwent reverse transcription with random hexamers. Each CDR3 protein gets one entry after TCRdb re-called the immunoSEQ multiplex PCR reads with MiXCR. The table records over 65,000 distinct CDR3 sequences, roughly 91% of them present only once. CDR3 length equals 11 residues. Trimming cost V 1 base and J 6 bases, with 6 bases left between them. Germline V gene lookup returns CDR1 DFQATT and CDR2 SNEGSKA (reference sequence). V is TRBV20-1 and J is TRBJ1-2; no firm D call. The sequenced material came from CD4+ T cells from PBMCs. This sequence originates from a human donor with Susac syndrome. The CDR3 protein is CSARGYNGYTF. The CDR3 DNA reads TGCAGTGCTAGAGGTTATAATGGCTACACCTTC.